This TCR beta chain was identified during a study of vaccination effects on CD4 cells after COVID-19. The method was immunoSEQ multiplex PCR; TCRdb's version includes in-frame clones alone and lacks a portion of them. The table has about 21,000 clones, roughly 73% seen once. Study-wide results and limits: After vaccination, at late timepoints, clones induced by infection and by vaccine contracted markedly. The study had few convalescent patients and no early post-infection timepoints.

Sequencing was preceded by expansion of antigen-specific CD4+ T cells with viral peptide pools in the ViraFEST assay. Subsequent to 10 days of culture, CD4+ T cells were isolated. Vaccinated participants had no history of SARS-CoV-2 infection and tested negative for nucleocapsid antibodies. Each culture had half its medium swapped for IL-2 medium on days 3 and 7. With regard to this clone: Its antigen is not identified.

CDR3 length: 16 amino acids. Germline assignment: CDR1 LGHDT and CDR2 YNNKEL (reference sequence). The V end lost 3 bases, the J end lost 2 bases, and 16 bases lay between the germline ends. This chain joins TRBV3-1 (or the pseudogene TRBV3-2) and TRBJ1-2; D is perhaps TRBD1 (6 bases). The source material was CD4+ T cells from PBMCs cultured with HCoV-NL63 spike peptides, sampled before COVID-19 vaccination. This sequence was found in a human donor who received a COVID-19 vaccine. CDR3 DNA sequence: TGTGCCAGCAGCCATTGGACAGTTGGGACGAACTATGGCTACACCTTC. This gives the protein CASSHWTVGTNYGYTF.